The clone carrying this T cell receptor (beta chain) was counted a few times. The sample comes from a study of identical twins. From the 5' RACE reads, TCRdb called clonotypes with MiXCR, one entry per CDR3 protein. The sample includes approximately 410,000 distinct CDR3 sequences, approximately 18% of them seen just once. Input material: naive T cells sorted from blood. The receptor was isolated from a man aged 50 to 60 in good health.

The CDR3: CASSYSNGAAEAFF. As DNA, the CDR3 is TGTGCCAGCAGTTACTCGAACGGGGCCGCTGAAGCTTTCTTT. J is TRBJ1-1 and V is TRBV6-5, with D tentatively TRBD1 (5 bases). Trimming left V 0 bases short and J 6 bases short, with 11 bases between. Germline CDR1 is MNHEY and CDR2 is SVGAGI. The CDR3 has 14 residues.